The rows below give T cell receptor beta chains drawn from one sample of a study of CXCR3-negative and CXCR3-positive naive CD8 T cells. TCRdb re-called the 5' RACE reads, yielding one record per CDR3 amino acid sequence without DNA. The sample has over 70,000 distinct CDR3 sequences; the top ten hold 0.9% to 1.2%. Sequenced sample: naive CXCR3- CD8+ T cells from blood. These receptors were obtained from a human donor in good health. Some clones in this sample may be carry-over from other donors' samples. Both conserved end residues are part of each CDR3.

cdr3_aa: CASSSRDSSYEQYF; j_call: TRBJ2-7; v_call: TRBV7-9
cdr3_aa: CASSLAGTAQTQYF; j_call: TRBJ2-5; v_call: TRBV5-6
cdr3_aa: CASSLSGGAGETQYF; j_call: TRBJ2-5; v_call: TRBV28
cdr3_aa: CASSLAGGISNTGELFF; j_call: TRBJ2-2; v_call: TRBV7-6
cdr3_aa: CASSIEQITGELFF; j_call: TRBJ2-2; v_call: TRBV19
cdr3_aa: CASSLPSGNTIYF; j_call: TRBJ1-3; v_call: TRBV7-2
cdr3_aa: CASSQDRGTSYEQYF; j_call: TRBJ2-7; v_call: TRBV4-1
cdr3_aa: CASSLGLAGSYEQYF; j_call: TRBJ2-7; v_call: TRBV7-2
cdr3_aa: CASSFDRLNTEAFF; j_call: TRBJ1-1; v_call: TRBV6-2/TRBV6-3
cdr3_aa: CASTFSDGELFF; j_call: TRBJ2-2; v_call: TRBV11-3
cdr3_aa: CASSPRNGNNEQFF; j_call: TRBJ2-1; v_call: TRBV7-9
cdr3_aa: CSVTGRGTSGELFF; j_call: TRBJ2-2; v_call: TRBV29-1
cdr3_aa: CSVTLQGIGEQFF; j_call: TRBJ2-1; v_call: TRBV29-1
cdr3_aa: CASSLALGQFYEQYF; j_call: TRBJ2-7; v_call: TRBV5-1
cdr3_aa: CASSPETVWTPQHF; j_call: TRBJ1-5; v_call: TRBV19
cdr3_aa: CASSPPNAYEQYF; j_call: TRBJ2-7; v_call: TRBV3-1
cdr3_aa: CASCLWGTGEGCEQYF; j_call: TRBJ2-7; v_call: TRBV7-9
cdr3_aa: CASIKAPGLQETQYF; j_call: TRBJ2-5; v_call: TRBV2
cdr3_aa: CATSRLGTELNTNTIYF; j_call: TRBJ1-3; v_call: TRBV15
cdr3_aa: CASSLGGNYEQYF; j_call: TRBJ2-7; v_call: TRBV28
cdr3_aa: CASSLGSNERTFF; j_call: TRBJ1-1; v_call: TRBV7-9
cdr3_aa: CASSEDEDREEAFF; j_call: TRBJ1-1; v_call: TRBV2
cdr3_aa: CSARASGANTGELFF; j_call: TRBJ2-2; v_call: TRBV20-1
cdr3_aa: CSVAGVTSSYNEQFF; j_call: TRBJ2-1; v_call: TRBV29-1
cdr3_aa: CASPTGGSSYNEQFF; j_call: TRBJ2-1; v_call: TRBV7-2
cdr3_aa: CASSLPGNPEAFF; j_call: TRBJ1-1; v_call: TRBV5-1
cdr3_aa: CSARDLAGQGEETQYF; j_call: TRBJ2-5; v_call: TRBV20-1
cdr3_aa: CSVKAGRAYEQYF; j_call: TRBJ2-7; v_call: TRBV29-1
cdr3_aa: CACEGNTEAFF; j_call: TRBJ1-1; v_call: TRBV30
cdr3_aa: CASSLDRVTNEKLFF; j_call: TRBJ1-4; v_call: TRBV5-6
cdr3_aa: CAGTGMNTEAFF; j_call: TRBJ1-1; v_call: TRBV12-3/TRBV12-4
cdr3_aa: CSARILRDRLNYGYTF; j_call: TRBJ1-2; v_call: TRBV20-1
cdr3_aa: CSASDELAGGLSYNEQFF; j_call: TRBJ2-1; v_call: TRBV20-1
cdr3_aa: CSVETGREAEETQYF; j_call: TRBJ2-5; v_call: TRBV29-1
cdr3_aa: CASRPRDGEQFF; j_call: TRBJ2-1; v_call: TRBV27
cdr3_aa: CASSQSPGTTLNEQFF; j_call: TRBJ2-1; v_call: TRBV23-1
cdr3_aa: CASSSRLAGFRGTQYF; j_call: TRBJ2-5; v_call: TRBV28
cdr3_aa: CASSQENYGYTF; j_call: TRBJ1-2; v_call: TRBV7-9
cdr3_aa: CSVGISARVYFSEQFF; j_call: TRBJ2-1; v_call: TRBV29-1
cdr3_aa: CASMSGLNEQFF; j_call: TRBJ2-1; v_call: TRBV27
cdr3_aa: CASSLVGGVSPIEQFF; j_call: TRBJ2-1; v_call: TRBV7-9
cdr3_aa: CSASPHGLRGEAQHF; j_call: TRBJ1-5; v_call: TRBV20-1
cdr3_aa: CASSLPSLGLAGAYEQYF; j_call: TRBJ2-7; v_call: TRBV7-2
cdr3_aa: CASSFSAVAGEQYF; j_call: TRBJ2-7; v_call: TRBV12-3/TRBV12-4
cdr3_aa: CASSLPSGGALNEQFF; j_call: TRBJ2-1; v_call: TRBV28
cdr3_aa: CASTGGTSREQYF; j_call: TRBJ2-7; v_call: TRBV2
cdr3_aa: CASSARTPTPGETQYF; j_call: TRBJ2-5; v_call: TRBV7-9
cdr3_aa: CASSGNSGELFF; j_call: TRBJ2-2; v_call: TRBV2
cdr3_aa: CSVLTATNYGYTF; j_call: TRBJ1-2; v_call: TRBV29-1
cdr3_aa: CASSIAVADSMNTEAFF; j_call: TRBJ1-1; v_call: TRBV19
cdr3_aa: CASSSHDRGSDSPLHF; j_call: TRBJ1-6; v_call: TRBV7-9
cdr3_aa: CASRTRDSGVTEAFF; j_call: TRBJ1-1; v_call: TRBV19
cdr3_aa: CSVEASFADTGRQETQYF; j_call: TRBJ2-5; v_call: TRBV29-1
cdr3_aa: CASSVEPAVNTGELFF; j_call: TRBJ2-2; v_call: TRBV9
cdr3_aa: CASSPLGTSGYNEQFF; j_call: TRBJ2-1; v_call: TRBV12-3/TRBV12-4
cdr3_aa: CASSLDSGANVLTF; j_call: TRBJ2-6; v_call: TRBV7-9
cdr3_aa: CSVPRTGGEQYF; j_call: TRBJ2-7; v_call: TRBV29-1
cdr3_aa: CASSLDGGSSYNEQFF; j_call: TRBJ2-1; v_call: TRBV5-1
cdr3_aa: CAISEEASYEQYF; j_call: TRBJ2-7; v_call: TRBV10-3